Below, 3 T cell receptor beta chains from the same sample are listed, as sequenced in a study of cytomegalovirus exposure and HLA in healthy donors. Amplification used 60 Vbeta primers and 13 Jbeta primers. The assay was immunoSEQ multiplex PCR, and TCRdb's table has in-frame clones only and misses some. The table lists 85,000 to 100,000 clones, around four fifths of them singletons, with around 0.76% in the top ten. The sequenced material came from PBMCs. The receptors shown here come from a woman aged 55-70 years in good health and CMV-seronegative.

The chain employs TRBV5-1 and TRBJ1-1; TRBD1 agrees at 8 bases. Germline values: CDR1 SGHRS, CDR2 YFSETQ. The CDR3 consists of 15 residues. With 4 bases clipped from V and 2 bases from J, the junction kept 7 bases outside the gene matches. CDR3 loop: CASSARQGRNTEAFF. For the CDR3, the DNA is TGCGCCAGCAGCGCTCGACAGGGGCGAAACACTGAAGCTTTCTTT.

The DNA of the CDR3 is TGTGCCAGCAGCTTAGCGGGAGGGCCCTACAATGAGCAGTTCTTC. Amino acid sequence: CASSLAGGPYNEQFF. The chain recombines TRBV7-7 with TRBJ2-1; 7 positions match TRBD2. J was trimmed by 2 bases and V by 0 bases; bases with no gene match: 1. The CDR3 is 15 residues long. Germline V gives CDR1 SSHAT, CDR2 FNYEAQ (reference sequence).

V and J are TRBV13 and TRBJ2-1, with 10 bases fitting TRBD2. CDR3 length equals 17 residues. V lost 2 bases, J lost 4 bases, and 8 bases stayed unmatched. CDR1 and CDR2 from the germline V gene are PRHDT and FYEKMQ (reference sequence). CDR3 protein: CASSLRRLAGEYNEQFF. The CDR3, as DNA: TGTGCCAGCAGCTTACGGCGCCTAGCGGGGGAGTACAATGAGCAGTTCTTC.